Below are 13 T cell receptor beta chains sequenced from a single sample in a study of blood T cell repertoires in COVID-19. The assay was immunoSEQ multiplex PCR, and TCRdb's table has in-frame clones only and misses some. The sample has tens of thousands of clones, under 80% seen once; the top ten hold around 28%. Sequencing input: peripheral blood. Source of these receptors: a woman at least 80 years old with active or convalescent COVID-19.

V gene TRBV4-1 combines with J gene TRBJ1-1; no clear D. The CDR3 length is 15 residues. From germline, CDR1 is MGHRA and CDR2 YSYEKL. Between the trimmed V and J ends, which lost 2 bases and 5 bases, there was a span of 15 bases. The chain's CDR3 is CASSQNPAPTTEAFF. DNA of the CDR3: TGCGCCAGCAGCCAAAACCCTGCCCCCACTACTGAAGCTTTCTTT.

The V gene is TRBV19, the J gene TRBJ1-3; weak D call: TRBD1 (6 bases). CDR1 is LNHDA, CDR2 SQIVND, per germline (reference sequence). The V and J ends lost 7 bases and 4 bases respectively, with 14 bases between them. The CDR3 sequence is 14 residues long. The CDR3 spells CASTRRDIGNTIYF. CDR3 in DNA: TGTGCCAGTACCCGCCGGGACATCGGAAACACCATATATTTT.

The chain has TRBV5-1 and TRBJ1-1; 7 nucleotides agree with TRBD1. The junction had 10 bases not matched to a gene; V was cut back by 7 bases and J by 7 bases. CDR3 size: 13 residues. Germline V gene data show CDR1 as SGHRS and CDR2 as YFSETQ. Here the CDR3 reads CASGDRVEGEAFF. The CDR3, as DNA: TGCGCCAGCGGCGACAGGGTAGAGGGTGAAGCTTTCTTT.

This clone was seen just once. The chain combines TRBV5-1 with TRBJ1-1; possible D gene TRBD1, 5 bases. Trimming cost V 3 bases and J 1 base, with 10 bases left between them. Germline CDR1 reads SGHRS; CDR2 reads YFSETQ. This CDR3 is built from 14 residues. The CDR3 DNA reads TGCGCCAGCAGCTGGGGGGACGGGAACACTGAAGCTTTCTTT. Its translation: CASSWGDGNTEAFF.

J is TRBJ2-7 and V is TRBV6-1; D uncertain. The CDR3 loop spans 13 amino acids. Germline loops: CDR1 MNHNS, CDR2 SASEGT. V was trimmed by 3 bases and J by 1 base, leaving 7 bases between them. This chain's CDR3 is CASSEGRSYEQYF. CDR3 nucleotide sequence: TGTGCCAGCAGTGAGGGCAGGTCCTACGAGCAGTACTTC.

The rearrangement links TRBV10-1 to TRBJ2-7; TRBD1 matches at 9 bases. CDR3 length: 15 amino acids. The germline V gene has CDR1 WNHNN and CDR2 SYGVQD (reference sequence). V shed 9 bases, J shed 0 bases, and the junction held 9 bases outside the gene matches. The CDR3 region has the DNA TGCGCCAGAATAAATAGGGACAGGGACTCCTACGAGCAGTACTTC. Translating gives CARINRDRDSYEQYF.

V gene TRBV9 combines with J gene TRBJ2-2; a weak D match, TRBD1 (5 bases). The germline V gene encodes CDR1 SGDLS and CDR2 YYNGEE. Trimming removed 1 base at V and 6 bases at J, with 10 bases between. This CDR3 is built from 14 residues. CDR3 residues: CASSVSAGPGELFF. The CDR3 DNA follows: TGTGCCAGCAGCGTATCCGCAGGGCCCGGGGAGCTGTTTTTT. Full variable domain (missing parts from reference TRBV9 and TRBJ2-2): DSGVTQTPKHLITATGQRVTLRCSPRSGDLSVYWYQQSLDQGLQFLIQYYNGEERAKGNILERFSAQQFPDLHSELNLSSLELGDSALYFCASSVSAGPGELFFGEGSRLTVL.

This sequence joins TRBV2 and TRBJ2-7; 8 positions agree with TRBD2. This CDR3 region has 15 residues. V lost 3 bases, J lost 3 bases, and 7 bases stayed unmatched. The germline V gene has CDR1 SNHLY and CDR2 FYNNEI. CDR3 in amino acids: CASSEGRGGIYEQYF. For the CDR3, the DNA is TGTGCCAGCAGTGAGGGCCGGGGGGGCATCTACGAGCAGTACTTC.

This clone has more than one count but fewer than ten. This chain joins TRBV11-2 and TRBJ2-2; the D gene is possibly TRBD2 (7 bases). The V and J ends lost 5 bases and 5 bases respectively, with 18 bases between them. This CDR3 region has 16 residues. Per the germline V gene, CDR1 is SGHAT and CDR2 is FQNNGV. CDR3 DNA: TGTGCCAGCAGCCTCCAACCGGGGGGCTTTACCGGGGAGCTGTTTTTT. Translating it yields CASSLQPGGFTGELFF. Using reference TRBV11-2 and TRBJ2-2 for the parts outside the CDR3, the full variable domain is EAGVAQSPRYKIIEKRQSVAFWCNPISGHATLYWYQQILGQGPKLLIQFQNNGVVDDSQLPKDRFSAERLKGVDSTLKIQPAKLEDSAVYLCASSLQPGGFTGELFFGEGSRLTVL.

The genes are TRBV19 and TRBJ2-2, with TRBD2 as a possible D gene (5 bases). Germline V gene data show CDR1 as LNHDA and CDR2 as SQIVND (reference sequence). Trimming pared 3 bases from V and 6 bases from J, leaving 8 bases between. The CDR3 consists of 13 residues. CDR3 in amino acids: CASSILAPGELFF. The CDR3 DNA follows: TGTGCCAGTAGTATCCTAGCCCCCGGGGAGCTGTTTTTT. Full variable domain (outside the CDR3, taken from reference TRBV19 and TRBJ2-2): DGGITQSPKYLFRKEGQNVTLSCEQNLNHDAMYWYRQDPGQGLRLIYYSQIVNDFQKGDIAEGYSVSREKKESFPLTVTSAQKNPTAFYLCASSILAPGELFFGEGSRLTVL.

There are many counts of this clone. The V call is TRBV6-2 or TRBV6-3, the J call TRBJ1-5; 7 nucleotides agree with TRBD1. After removal of 5 bases from V and 7 bases from J, the junction contained 8 bases not matched to a gene. The CDR3 spans 14 residues. Germline V lookup: CDR1 MNHEY, CDR2 SVGEGT. This CDR3 reads CASSHDRVEQPQHF. Here the CDR3 DNA reads TGTGCCAGCAGTCACGACAGGGTTGAGCAGCCCCAGCATTTT.

The chain joins TRBV30 to TRBJ2-7, with D perhaps matching TRBD1 (6 bases). Germline CDR1 is GTSNPN and CDR2 is SVGIG (reference sequence). The CDR3 extends over 13 amino acids. V lost 2 bases, J lost 1 base, and 9 bases lay in between. CDR3 sequence (DNA): TGTGCCTGGAGTAGAGACAGGTCCTACGAGCAGTACTTC. Translated: CAWSRDRSYEQYF. Variable domain in full (rest from reference TRBV30 and TRBJ2-7): SQTIHQWPATLVQPVGSPLSLECTVEGTSNPNLYWYRQAAGRGLQLLFYSVGIGQISSEVPQNLSASRPQDRQFILSSKKLLLSDSGFYLCAWSRDRSYEQYFGPGTRLTVT.

The rearrangement links TRBV29-1 to TRBJ2-5; D might be TRBD2 (7 bases). Trimming took off 4 bases at V and 5 bases at J, with 14 bases between the two ends. The CDR3 runs to 13 residues. CDR1 and CDR2 from the germline V gene are SQVTM and ANQGSEA. The CDR3 protein is CSVAGGKGETQYF. In DNA form, the CDR3 reads TGCAGCGTTGCGGGGGGCAAGGGGGAGACCCAGTACTTC.